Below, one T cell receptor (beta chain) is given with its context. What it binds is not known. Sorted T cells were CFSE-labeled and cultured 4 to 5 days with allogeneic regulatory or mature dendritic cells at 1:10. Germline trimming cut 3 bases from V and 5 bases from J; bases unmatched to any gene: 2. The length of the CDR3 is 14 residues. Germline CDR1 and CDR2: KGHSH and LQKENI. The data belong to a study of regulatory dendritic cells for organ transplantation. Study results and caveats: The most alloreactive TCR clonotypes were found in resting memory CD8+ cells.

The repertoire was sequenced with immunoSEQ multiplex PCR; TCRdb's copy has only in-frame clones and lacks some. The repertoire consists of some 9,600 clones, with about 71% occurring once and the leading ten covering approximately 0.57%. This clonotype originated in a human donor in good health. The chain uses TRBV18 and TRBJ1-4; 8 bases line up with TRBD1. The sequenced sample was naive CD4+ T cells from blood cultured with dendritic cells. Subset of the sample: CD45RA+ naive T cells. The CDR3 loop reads CASSPDRVNEKLFF. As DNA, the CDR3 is TGTGCCAGCTCACCGGACAGGGTGAATGAAAAACTGTTTTTT.